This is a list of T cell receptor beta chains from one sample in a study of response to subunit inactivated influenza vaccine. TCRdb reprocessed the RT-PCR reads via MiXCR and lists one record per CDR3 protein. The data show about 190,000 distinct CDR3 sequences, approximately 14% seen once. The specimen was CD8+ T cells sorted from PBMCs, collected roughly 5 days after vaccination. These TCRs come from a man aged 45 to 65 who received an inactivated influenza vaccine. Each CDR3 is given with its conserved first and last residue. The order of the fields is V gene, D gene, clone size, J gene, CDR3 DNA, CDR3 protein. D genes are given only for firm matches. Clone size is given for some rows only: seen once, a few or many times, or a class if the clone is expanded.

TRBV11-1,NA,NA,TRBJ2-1,TGTGCCAGCAGCCCAGACCAGAGCTCCTACAATGAGCAGTTCTTC,CASSPDQSSYNEQFF
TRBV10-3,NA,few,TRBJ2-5,TGTGCCATCAGGGAGTCGGGGGACAGTAAAGAGACCCAGTACTTC,CAIRESGDSKETQYF
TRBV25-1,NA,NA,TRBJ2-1,TGTGCCAGCAGCCAAAGGGCGGTGCTAATGGATGAGCAGTTCTTC,CASSQRAVLMDEQFF
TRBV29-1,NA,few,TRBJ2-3,TGCAGCGTTGAAGATCGTAGGGTATCTGCATTTGTCCCGCAGTATTTT,CSVEDRRVSAFVPQYF
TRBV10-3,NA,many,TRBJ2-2,TGTGCCGCCGGTCTTGGGACTGTCGGGGAGCTGTTTTTT,CAAGLGTVGELFF
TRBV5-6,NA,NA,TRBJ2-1,TGTGCCAGCAGCTTGGGCATTTTATCCAACAATGAGCAGTTCTTC,CASSLGILSNNEQFF
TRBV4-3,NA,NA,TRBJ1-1,TGCGCCAGCGTCCACGGGACTGAAGCTTTCTTT,CASVHGTEAFF
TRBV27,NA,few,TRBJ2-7,TGTGCCACCGGGACTCTACCACTTTACGAGCAGTACTTC,CATGTLPLYEQYF
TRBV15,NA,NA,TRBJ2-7,TGTGCCACCAGCAGAGATATAGGGTACTACGAGCAGTACTTC,CATSRDIGYYEQYF
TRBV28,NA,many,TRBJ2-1,TGTGCCAGCAGTTTATTGGCAACGCATGAGCAGTTCTTC,CASSLLATHEQFF
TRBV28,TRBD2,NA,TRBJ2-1,TGTGCCAGCAGTCCTATAGGGATAGCGGGAGGTGACAATGAGCAGTTCTTC,CASSPIGIAGGDNEQFF
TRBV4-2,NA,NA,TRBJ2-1,TGTGCCAGCACCACCGCCACGAGCAATGAGCAGTTCTTC,CASTTATSNEQFF
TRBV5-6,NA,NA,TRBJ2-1,TGTGCCAGCAGCTTCCTCCATAGGCAGGCCGACGGGGAGCAGTTCTTC,CASSFLHRQADGEQFF
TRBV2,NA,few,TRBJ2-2,TGTGCCAGCAGTGATTATTCGGCGGCCACCGGGGAGCTGTTTTTT,CASSDYSAATGELFF
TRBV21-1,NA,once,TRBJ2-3,TGTGCCAGCAGCAAAGTGGTGACTAGCGGGAGAGAGGACACAGATACGCAGTATTTT,CASSKVVTSGREDTDTQYF
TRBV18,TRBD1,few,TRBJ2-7,TGTGCCAGCTCGGACAGGGCTGACTCCTACGAGCAGTACTTC,CASSDRADSYEQYF
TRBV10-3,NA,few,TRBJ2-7,TGTGCCATCAGTGACCCCCCCGGGACAAATACCTACGAGCAGTACTTC,CAISDPPGTNTYEQYF
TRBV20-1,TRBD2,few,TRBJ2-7,TGCAGTGCGGATTCTAGCGGACAAAGCTCCTACGAGCAGTACTTC,CSADSSGQSSYEQYF
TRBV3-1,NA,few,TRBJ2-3,TGTGCCAGCAGCCACGGGGACATGGGGAGCACAGATACGCAGTATTTT,CASSHGDMGSTDTQYF
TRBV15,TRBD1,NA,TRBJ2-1,TGTGCCACCAGCAGACCCGGACAGGGCGCCTACAATGAGCAGTTCTTC,CATSRPGQGAYNEQFF
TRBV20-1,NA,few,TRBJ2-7,TGCAGTGCTCCCAACGTCCGGGGGCACTACGAGCAGTACTTC,CSAPNVRGHYEQYF
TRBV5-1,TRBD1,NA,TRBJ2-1,TGCGCCAGCAGCCTGGGACAGGCTTACTACAATGAGCAGTTCTTC,CASSLGQAYYNEQFF
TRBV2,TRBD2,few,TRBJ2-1,TGTGCCAGCGAGGGACTAGCAGATGAGCAGTTCTTC,CASEGLADEQFF
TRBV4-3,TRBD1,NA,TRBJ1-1,TGCGCCAGCAGCCAAGATGGCAGGGGGCGGTTTGGCACTGAAGCTTTCTTT,CASSQDGRGRFGTEAFF
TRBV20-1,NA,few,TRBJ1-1,TGCAGTGCTACCGGCGTGGGGGGCGGAGGACTGAACACTGAAGCTTTCTTT,CSATGVGGGGLNTEAFF
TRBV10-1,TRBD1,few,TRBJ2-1,TGCGCCAGCAGTGAGTACGGGACAGGCTACAATGAGCAGTTCTTC,CASSEYGTGYNEQFF
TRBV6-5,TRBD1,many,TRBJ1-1,TGTGCCAGCAGTTACCTACAGGGGATGAACACTGAAGCTTTCTTT,CASSYLQGMNTEAFF
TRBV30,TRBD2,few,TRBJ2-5,TGTGCCTGGAGTGTACTAGCGGTTCGTTGGTACCAAGAGACCCAGTACTTC,CAWSVLAVRWYQETQYF
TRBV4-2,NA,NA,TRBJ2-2,TGTGCCAGCAGCCAAGACCCCGTCGGGCCCGGGGAGCTGTTTTTT,CASSQDPVGPGELFF
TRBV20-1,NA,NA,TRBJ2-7,TGCAGTGCTAGAGGGTCTGTAAGAGACTTTACCTACGAGCAGTACTTC,CSARGSVRDFTYEQYF
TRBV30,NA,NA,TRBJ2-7,TGTGCCTGGAGTGTATTAGGGCCCACCGGGCAGTACTTC,CAWSVLGPTGQYF
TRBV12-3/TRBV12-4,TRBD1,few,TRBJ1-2,TGTGCCAGCAGTTTAAACAGGGGGCACTATGGCTACACCTTC,CASSLNRGHYGYTF
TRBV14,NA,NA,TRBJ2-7,TGTGCCAGCAGCCATTGGCGCAAGACCTACGAGCAGTACTTC,CASSHWRKTYEQYF
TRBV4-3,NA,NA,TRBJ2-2,TGCGCCAGCAGCCAACGCGTCGGGGAGTTCCCCGGGGAGCTGTTTTTT,CASSQRVGEFPGELFF
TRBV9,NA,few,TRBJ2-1,TGTGCCAGCAGCGTACAGAGGGACATAAGTAGGGGTTCCTACAATGAGCAGTTCTTC,CASSVQRDISRGSYNEQFF
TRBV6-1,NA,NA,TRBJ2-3,TGTGCCAGCAAAGACCGTCTGGCTCCCCGCACAGATACGCAGTATTTT,CASKDRLAPRTDTQYF
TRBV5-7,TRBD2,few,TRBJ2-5,TGTGCCAGCTGGACGGGCGGGAGGGACCAAGAGACCCAGTACTTC,CASWTGGRDQETQYF
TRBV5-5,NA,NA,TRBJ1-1,TGTGCCAGCAGCTCCTCTACAGGGTTTTTATCTGAAGCTTTCTTT,CASSSSTGFLSEAFF
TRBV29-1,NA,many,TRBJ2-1,TGCAGCGCACTCCTCCCCTACGGCGGTTACAATGAGCAGTTCTTC,CSALLPYGGYNEQFF
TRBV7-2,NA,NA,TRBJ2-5,TGTGCCAGCAGCTTAGTCGCTAACGTCGGAACAGAGACCCAGTACTTC,CASSLVANVGTETQYF
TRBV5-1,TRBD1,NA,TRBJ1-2,TGCGCCAGCAGCACTGGACAGGGTTTGAACTATGGCTACACCTTC,CASSTGQGLNYGYTF
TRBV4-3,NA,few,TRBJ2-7,TGCGCCAGCAGCCCAGGCGGGATCAACTACGGGCAGTACTTC,CASSPGGINYGQYF
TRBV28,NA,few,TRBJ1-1,TGTGCCAGCAGTGAGCGTGGATGGGGCATCACTGAAGCTTTCTTT,CASSERGWGITEAFF
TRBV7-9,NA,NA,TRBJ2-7,TGTGCCAGCAGCACCACGTGGGAGCCCTACGAGCAGTACTTC,CASSTTWEPYEQYF
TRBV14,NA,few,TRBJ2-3,TGTGCCAGCAGCCAAGTTTGGGGCCAGCAAGATACGCAGTATTTT,CASSQVWGQQDTQYF